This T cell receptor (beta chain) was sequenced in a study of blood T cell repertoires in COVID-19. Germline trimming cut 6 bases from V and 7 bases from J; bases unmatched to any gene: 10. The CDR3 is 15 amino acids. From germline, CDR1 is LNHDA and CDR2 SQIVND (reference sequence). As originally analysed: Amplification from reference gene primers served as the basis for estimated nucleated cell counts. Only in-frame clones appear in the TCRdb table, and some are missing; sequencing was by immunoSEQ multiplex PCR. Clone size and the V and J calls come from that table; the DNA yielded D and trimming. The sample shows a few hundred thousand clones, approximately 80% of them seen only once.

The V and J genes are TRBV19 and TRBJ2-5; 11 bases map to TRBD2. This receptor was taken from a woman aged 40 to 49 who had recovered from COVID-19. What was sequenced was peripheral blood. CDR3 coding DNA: TGTGCCAGTAGAGCTAGCGGGGGGCCCGGAGGGACCCAGTACTTC. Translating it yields CASRASGGPGGTQYF.